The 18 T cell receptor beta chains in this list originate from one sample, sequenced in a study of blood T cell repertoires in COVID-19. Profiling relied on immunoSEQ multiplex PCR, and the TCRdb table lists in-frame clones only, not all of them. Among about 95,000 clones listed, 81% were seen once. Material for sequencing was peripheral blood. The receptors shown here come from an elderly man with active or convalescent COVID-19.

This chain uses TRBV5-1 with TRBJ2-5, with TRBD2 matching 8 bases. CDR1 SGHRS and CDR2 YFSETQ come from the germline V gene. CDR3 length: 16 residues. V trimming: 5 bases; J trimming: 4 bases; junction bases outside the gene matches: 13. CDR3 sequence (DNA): TGCGCCAGCAGTCCCGGGGGAGCGGGGGCGGGAGAGACCCAGTACTTC. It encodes CASSPGGAGAGETQYF.

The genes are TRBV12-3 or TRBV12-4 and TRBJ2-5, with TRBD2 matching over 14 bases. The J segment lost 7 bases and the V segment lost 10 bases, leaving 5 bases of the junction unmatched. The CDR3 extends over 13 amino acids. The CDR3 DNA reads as TGTGCCACGGGAGGGACTAGCGGGGGGACCCAGTACTTC. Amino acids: CATGGTSGGTQYF.

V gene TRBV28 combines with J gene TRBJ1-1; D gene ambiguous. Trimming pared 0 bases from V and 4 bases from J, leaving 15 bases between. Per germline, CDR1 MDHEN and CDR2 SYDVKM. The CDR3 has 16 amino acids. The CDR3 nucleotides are TGTGCCAGCAGTTTATGGGGCCCGGAGGCGACCACTGAAGCTTTCTTT. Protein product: CASSLWGPEATTEAFF.

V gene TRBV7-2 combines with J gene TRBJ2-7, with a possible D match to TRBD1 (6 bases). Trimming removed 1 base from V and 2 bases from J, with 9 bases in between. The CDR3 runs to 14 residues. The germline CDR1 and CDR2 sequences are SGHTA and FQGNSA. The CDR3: CASSLVPGAYEQYF. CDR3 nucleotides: TGTGCCAGCAGCTTAGTACCAGGGGCCTACGAGCAGTACTTC.

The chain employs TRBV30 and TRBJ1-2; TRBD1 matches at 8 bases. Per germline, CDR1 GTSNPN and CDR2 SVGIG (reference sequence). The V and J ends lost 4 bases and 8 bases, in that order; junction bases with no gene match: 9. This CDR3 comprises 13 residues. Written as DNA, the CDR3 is TGTGCCTGGACCCAGCAGGGGGCGCGGGGCTACACCTTC. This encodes CAWTQQGARGYTF.

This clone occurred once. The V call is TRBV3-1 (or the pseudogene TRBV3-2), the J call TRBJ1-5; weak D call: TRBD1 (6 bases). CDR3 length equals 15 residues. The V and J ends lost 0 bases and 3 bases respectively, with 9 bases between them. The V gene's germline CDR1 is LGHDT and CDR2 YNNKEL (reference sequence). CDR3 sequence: CASSQDGGANQPQHF. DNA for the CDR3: TGTGCCAGCAGCCAAGATGGGGGGGCCAATCAGCCCCAGCATTTT.

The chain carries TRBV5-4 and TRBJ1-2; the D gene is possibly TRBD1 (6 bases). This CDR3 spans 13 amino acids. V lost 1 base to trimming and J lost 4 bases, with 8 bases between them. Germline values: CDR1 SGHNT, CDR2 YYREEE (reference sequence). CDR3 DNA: TGTGCCAGCAGCTTGCAGGGGTTCTATGGCTACACCTTC. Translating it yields CASSLQGFYGYTF.

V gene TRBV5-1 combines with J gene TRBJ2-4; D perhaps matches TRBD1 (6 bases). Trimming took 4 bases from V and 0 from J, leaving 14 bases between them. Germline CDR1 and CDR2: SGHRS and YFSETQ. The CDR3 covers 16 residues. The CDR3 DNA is TGCGCCAGCAGCCGGGCAGGGGCGACAGCCAAAAACATTCAGTACTTC. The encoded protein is CASSRAGATAKNIQYF. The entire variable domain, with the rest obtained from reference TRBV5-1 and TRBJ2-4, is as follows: KAGVTQTPRYLIKTRGQQVTLSCSPISGHRSVSWYQQTPGQGLQFLFEYFSETQRNKGNFPGRFSGRQFSNSRSEMNVSTLELGDSALYLCASSRAGATAKNIQYFGAGTRLSVL.

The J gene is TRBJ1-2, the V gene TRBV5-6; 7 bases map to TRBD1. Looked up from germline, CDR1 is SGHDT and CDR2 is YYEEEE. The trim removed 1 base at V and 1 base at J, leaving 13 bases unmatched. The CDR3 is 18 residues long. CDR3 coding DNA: TGTGCCAGCAGCTTGATCGTCGAACAGGGGTACGGTAACTATGGCTACACCTTC. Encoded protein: CASSLIVEQGYGNYGYTF.

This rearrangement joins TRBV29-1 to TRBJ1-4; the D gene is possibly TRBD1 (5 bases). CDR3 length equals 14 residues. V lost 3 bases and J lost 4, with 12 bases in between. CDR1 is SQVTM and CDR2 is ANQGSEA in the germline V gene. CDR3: CSVDSGVGNEKLFF. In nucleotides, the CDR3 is TGCAGCGTTGATTCGGGGGTTGGTAATGAAAAACTGTTTTTT. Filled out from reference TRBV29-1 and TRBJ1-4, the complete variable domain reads SAVISQKPSRDICQRGTSLTIQCQVDSQVTMMFWYRQQPGQSLTLIATANQGSEATYESGFVIDKFPISRPNLTFSTLTVSNMSPEDSSIYLCSVDSGVGNEKLFFGSGTQLSVL.

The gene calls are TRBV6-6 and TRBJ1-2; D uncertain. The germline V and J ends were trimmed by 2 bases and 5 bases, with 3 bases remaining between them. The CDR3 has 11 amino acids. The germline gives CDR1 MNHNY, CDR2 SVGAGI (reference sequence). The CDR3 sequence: CASSYRYGYTF. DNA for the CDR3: TGTGCCAGCAGTTACCGGTATGGCTACACCTTC.

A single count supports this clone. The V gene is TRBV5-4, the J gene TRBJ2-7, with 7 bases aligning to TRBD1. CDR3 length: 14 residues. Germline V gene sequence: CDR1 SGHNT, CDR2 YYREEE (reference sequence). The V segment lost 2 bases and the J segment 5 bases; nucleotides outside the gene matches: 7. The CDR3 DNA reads TGTGCCAGCAGCTTACCTACAGGGGAAGACGAGCAGTACTTC. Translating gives CASSLPTGEDEQYF. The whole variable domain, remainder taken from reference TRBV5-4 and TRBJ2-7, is ETGVTQSPTHLIKTRGQQVTLRCSSQSGHNTVSWYQQALGQGPQFIFQYYREEENGRGNFPPRFSGLQFPNYSSELNVNALELDDSALYLCASSLPTGEDEQYFGPGTRLTVT.

The CDR3 sequence is CASSLNRVRGEQFF. CDR3 bases: TGTGCCAGCAGCCTGAACAGGGTACGTGGTGAGCAGTTCTTC. This sequence joins TRBV27 and TRBJ2-1, with a possible D match to TRBD1 (6 bases). Trimming cost V 6 bases and J 9 bases, with 18 bases left between them. The germline gives CDR1 MNHEY, CDR2 SMNVEV (reference sequence). The CDR3 runs to 14 residues.

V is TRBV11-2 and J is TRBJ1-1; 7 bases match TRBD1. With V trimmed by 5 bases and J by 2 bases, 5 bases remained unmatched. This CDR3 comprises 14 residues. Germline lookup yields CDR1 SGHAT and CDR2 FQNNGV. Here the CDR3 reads CASSPGTANTEAFF. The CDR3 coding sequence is TGTGCCAGCAGCCCCGGGACAGCTAACACTGAAGCTTTCTTT.

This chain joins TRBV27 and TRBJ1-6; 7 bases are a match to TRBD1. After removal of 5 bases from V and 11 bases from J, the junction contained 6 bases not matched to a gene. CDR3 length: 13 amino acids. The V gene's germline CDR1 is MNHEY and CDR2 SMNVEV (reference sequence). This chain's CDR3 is CASSRQGIPPLHF. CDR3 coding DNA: TGTGCCAGCAGTAGACAGGGAATCCCACCCCTCCACTTT.

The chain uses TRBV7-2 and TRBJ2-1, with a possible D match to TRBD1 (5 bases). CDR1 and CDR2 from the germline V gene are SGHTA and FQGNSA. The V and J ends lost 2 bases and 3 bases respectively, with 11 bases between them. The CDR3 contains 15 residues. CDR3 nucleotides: TGTGCCAGCAGCTTAAGGCAGGGCAACTACAATGAGCAGTTCTTC. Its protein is CASSLRQGNYNEQFF.

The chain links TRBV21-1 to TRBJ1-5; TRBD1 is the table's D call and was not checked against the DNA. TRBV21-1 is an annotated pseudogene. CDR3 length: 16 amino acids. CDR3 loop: CASSKGGQASNQPQHF. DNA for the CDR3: TGTGCCAGCAGCAAAGGGGGACAGGCTAGCAATCAGCCCCAGCATTTT.

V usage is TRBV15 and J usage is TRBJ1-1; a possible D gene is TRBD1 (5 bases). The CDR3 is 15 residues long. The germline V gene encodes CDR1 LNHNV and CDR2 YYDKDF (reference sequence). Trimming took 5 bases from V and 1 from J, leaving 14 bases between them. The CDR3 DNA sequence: TGTGCCACCAGCCGGAAGGGACTGCCGAACACTGAAGCTTTCTTT. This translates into CATSRKGLPNTEAFF. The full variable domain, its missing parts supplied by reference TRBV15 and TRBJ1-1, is DAMVIQNPRYQVTQFGKPVTLSCSQTLNHNVMYWYQQKSSQAPKLLFHYYDKDFNNEADTPDNFQSRRPNTSFCFLDIRSPGLGDTAMYLCATSRKGLPNTEAFFGQGTRLTVV.